This TCR beta chain stems from a study of cytomegalovirus exposure and HLA in healthy donors. A multiplex PCR was run with 60 Vbeta primers and 13 Jbeta primers. Produced via immunoSEQ multiplex PCR; TCRdb's table is partial and in-frame only. The listing contains about 46,000 clones. This CDR3 contains 14 residues. V was shortened by 7 bases and J by 5 bases, with 18 bases between the two germline ends. CDR1 is MGHRA and CDR2 is YSYEKL in the germline V gene. Sequenced: PBMCs. The rearrangement links TRBV4-1 to TRBJ2-7; TRBD1 might be the D (6 bases). This receptor was taken from a woman between 35 and 50 years old in good health and CMV-seronegative. The CDR3 bases are TGCGCCAGCACGGTGGGGCAGGGGTGGGACGAGCAGTACTTC. Translation gives CASTVGQGWDEQYF.